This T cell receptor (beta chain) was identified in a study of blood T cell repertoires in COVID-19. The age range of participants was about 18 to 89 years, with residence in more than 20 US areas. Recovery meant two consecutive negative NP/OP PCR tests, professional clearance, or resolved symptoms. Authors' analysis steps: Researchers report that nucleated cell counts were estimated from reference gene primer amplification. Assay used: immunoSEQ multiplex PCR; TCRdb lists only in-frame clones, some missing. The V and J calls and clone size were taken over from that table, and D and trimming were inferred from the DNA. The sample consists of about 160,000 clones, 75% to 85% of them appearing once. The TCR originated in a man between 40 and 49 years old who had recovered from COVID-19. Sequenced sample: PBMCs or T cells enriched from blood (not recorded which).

CDR3 loop: CASSRGTGGQVGAGELFF. The CDR3 DNA reads TGTGCCAGCAGCCGCGGGACAGGGGGCCAAGTTGGGGCCGGGGAGCTGTTTTTT. This sequence joins TRBV7-8 and TRBJ2-2; 12 bases are shared with TRBD1. Germline lookup yields CDR1 SGHVS and CDR2 FQNEAQ. V lost 5 bases and J lost 6; bases outside the gene matches: 13. The CDR3 runs 18 residues.